This note documents a single TCR beta chain sequence. Amplification used 60 Vbeta primers and 13 Jbeta primers. Sequencing was performed with immunoSEQ multiplex PCR; in TCRdb, only in-frame clones are kept and a portion is missing. The table has 150,000 to 200,000 clones, around four fifths seen once. These data are taken from a study of cytomegalovirus exposure and HLA in healthy donors. Trimming took off 2 bases at V and 4 bases at J, with 14 bases between the two ends. The CDR3 is 15 residues long. CDR1 and CDR2 (germline): LGHNA, YNFKEQ. This TCR was recovered from a woman aged 30 to 39 in good health and CMV-seronegative. Specimen: PBMCs. The chain has TRBV4-2 and TRBJ1-2, with D perhaps matching TRBD1 (6 bases). CDR3 sequence reads: CASSQQAGDSYGYTF. The DNA of the CDR3 is TGTGCCAGCAGCCAACAGGCAGGGGATTCCTATGGCTACACCTTC.